These T cell receptor delta chains were read from a single sample in a study of Vδ1+ human thymocytes. TCRdb called clones anew from the multiplex PCR reads with CATT. This table holds roughly 50,000 delta-chain clones, about 16% found once. Sequencing was done on a sample of Vdelta1+ gamma-delta thymocytes from the thymus. The receptors originated from a boy less than two years old who had congenital heart surgery. CDR3s include the opening cysteine and the closing phenylalanine or tryptophan. A D gene is named only where the DNA matches it firmly. The size entry is marked missing in some rows and otherwise reads once, few, many or a size class.

j_gene,len,v_gene,abundance,d_gene,CDR3nt,CDR3aa
TRDJ1,21,TRDV1,few,-,TGTGCTCTTGGGGGGCGGGCTCCTACTGCTGGGGGCCTACGTAACACCGATAAACTCATCTTT,CALGGRAPTAGGLRNTDKLIF
TRDJ1,18,TRDV1,few,-,TGTGCTCTTGGGGAAAATTTTTGGGTTCCCCACAACACCGATAAACTCATCTTT,CALGENFWVPHNTDKLIF
TRDJ1,19,TRDV1,few,-,TGTGCTCTTGGGGAACTACGCTCAAGCCTAAGGGGGCTGGGGGATAAACTCATCTTT,CALGELRSSLRGLGDKLIF
TRDJ1,19,TRDV1,few,-,TGTGCTCTTGGGGAACCTTCGGCCGGGAGATACTCTCCCACCGATAAACTCATCTTT,CALGEPSAGRYSPTDKLIF
TRDJ1,18,TRDV1,-,-,TGTGCTCTTGGGGTCTCCTACTTGTGGGGGGATGGCGCCGATAAACTCATCTTT,CALGVSYLWGDGADKLIF
TRDJ1,20,TRDV1,few,-,TGTGCTCTTGGGGAACTTAAAGATATCGTTCCCGGGGCATACACCGATAAACTCATCTTT,CALGELKDIVPGAYTDKLIF
TRDJ1,16,TRDV1,few,TRDD3,TGTGCTCTTGGGGAACTCCCTGGGGGATACACCGATAAACTCATCTTT,CALGELPGGYTDKLIF
TRDJ1,24,TRDV1,few,TRDD2,TGTGCTCTTGGGCACCCTTCCTTAAGCAGGTTCCCTCACTTCTCCCCGGTACACACCGATAAACTCATCTTT,CALGHPSLSRFPHFSPVHTDKLIF
TRDJ1,16,TRDV1,few,TRDD3,TGTGCTCTTGGGGAATTATCTTGGATACGGTCCGATAAACTCATCTTT,CALGELSWIRSDKLIF
TRDJ1,16,TRDV1,-,TRDD3,TGTGCTCTTGGGGTTCTACCGCCTGGGGGATCCGATAAACTCATCTTT,CALGVLPPGGSDKLIF
TRDJ1,15,TRDV1,-,-,TGTGCTCTTGGGCAAGGGGGTGGGGGGACCGATAAACTCATCTTT,CALGQGGGGTDKLIF
TRDJ1,17,TRDV1,-,TRDD3,TGTGCTCTTGGGATTGGGAACTGGGGACCCTACACCGATAAACTCATCTTT,CALGIGNWGPYTDKLIF
TRDJ2,18,TRDV1,few,-,TGTGCTCTTGGGGACAGCGCCCTGTCTCGCGTTAGGGCTGCACAACTCTTCTTT,CALGDSALSRVRAAQLFF
TRDJ1,11,TRDV2,-,-,TGTGCCTGCGTCACAGGGGGGGGACTCATCTTT,CACVTGGGLIF
TRDJ1,18,TRDV1,few,TRDD3,TGTGCTCTTGGGGAACGGGTGGGATACACAAAGTACACCGATAAACTCATCTTT,CALGERVGYTKYTDKLIF
TRDJ1,23,TRDV1,-,TRDD3,TGTGCTCTTGGGGAGCATTTAGGGGAGGTCCAACTGGGGGATACAGGGTACACCGATAAACTCATCTTT,CALGEHLGEVQLGDTGYTDKLIF
TRDJ1,23,TRDV1,-,TRDD3,TGTGCTCTTGGGGAACTTAAGTCTTCTCACTTTCTGGGGGACTCTTGGTACACCGATAAACTCATCTTT,CALGELKSSHFLGDSWYTDKLIF
TRDJ1,21,TRDV1,-,TRDD3,TGTGCTCTTGGGGAGGCTGCTCCTCTATCACGTACTGGGGACATTTATCATAAACTCATCTTT,CALGEAAPLSRTGDIYHKLIF
TRDJ1,20,TRDV1,few,TRDD3,TGTGCTCTTGGGGGCCTTTTCCTACCGTACTGGGGGATATACACCGATAAACTCATCTTT,CALGGLFLPYWGIYTDKLIF
TRDJ1,21,TRDV1,-,-,TGTGCTCTTGGGGAGCTACGAGGTTTCCGCGGAACGGGGCTCTCCACCGATAAACTCATCTTT,CALGELRGFRGTGLSTDKLIF
TRDJ1,15,TRDV1,few,-,TGTGCTCTTGGGGAACTAATTCCTCTCAACTGGGCCCTCATCTTT,CALGELIPLNWALIF
TRDJ1,17,TRDV1,-,TRDD3,TGTGCTCTTGGGGACTCCTGGTGGGGGACCCCAGCCGATAAACTCATCTTT,CALGDSWWGTPADKLIF
TRDJ1,19,TRDV2,medium-sized,TRDD3,TGTGCCTGTGACACCGAACTGGGGGATACGCGAGTGTACACCGATAAACTCATCTTT,CACDTELGDTRVYTDKLIF
TRDJ1,19,TRDV1,few,-,TGTGCTCTTGGGGACACATACGAATGGCGACTAAAGTACACCGATAAACTCATCTTT,CALGDTYEWRLKYTDKLIF
TRDJ1,16,TRDV1,-,-,TGTGCTCTTGGGGAAGCCTGGGGATCGTACACCGATAAACTCATCTTT,CALGEAWGSYTDKLIF
TRDJ1,14,TRDV1,-,TRDD3,TGTGCTCTTGGGGACTTGGGGGATACCGATAAACTCATCTTT,CALGDLGDTDKLIF
TRDJ1,21,TRDV1,-,-,TGTGCTCTTGGGTCCCTGCCTTCCTGCCTACTGGGGGTTAACCCGTCCGATAAACTCATCTTT,CALGSLPSCLLGVNPSDKLIF
TRDJ1,15,TRDV1,-,TRDD3,TGTGCTCTTGGGGAACACTTGGGGATACGCGATAAACTCATCTTT,CALGEHLGIRDKLIF
TRDJ1,18,TRDV1,-,TRDD2,TGTGCTCTTGGGAACCCTTCCTACATCACGCGTGTCGGTAATAAACTCATCTTT,CALGNPSYITRVGNKLIF
TRDJ1,20,TRDV1,-,TRDD3,TGTGCTCTTGGGGTATTCCTACGGGGATGGGGGATAACCGACACCGATAAACTCATCTTT,CALGVFLRGWGITDTDKLIF
TRDJ2,22,TRDV1,few,TRDD3,TGTGCTCTTGGGGAACACCCCATGACCCAACCGGGGGATCCACCTTTGACAGCACAACTCTTCTTT,CALGEHPMTQPGDPPLTAQLFF
TRDJ1,14,TRDV1,-,-,TGTGCTCTTGGGGAACGTCCTACCGCCGATAAACTCATCTTT,CALGERPTADKLIF
TRDJ1,18,TRDV1,-,TRDD3,TGTGCTCTCACCCCGGCTACGGTGGGGGACCCTTACACCGATAAACTCATCTTT,CALTPATVGDPYTDKLIF
TRDJ2,20,TRDV1,-,TRDD3,TGTGCTCTTGGAGGGCTCCTGCCCTGGGGGATACCGTATTTGACAGCACAACTCTTCTTT,CALGGLLPWGIPYLTAQLFF
TRDJ1,21,TRDV1,-,TRDD3,TGTGCTCTTGGGGAATTTATGCTCCTCTGGGGGATAGAGGGGTACACCGATAAACTCATCTTT,CALGEFMLLWGIEGYTDKLIF
TRDJ1,17,TRDV1,-,TRDD2,TGTGCTCTTGGGTCTTTTTTCCTACGGAATGGCACCGATAAACTCATCTTT,CALGSFFLRNGTDKLIF
TRDJ1,26,TRDV1,-,-,TGTGCTCTTGGGACCCGTCCTACCAAGGTCCGTACGGGCCCTTACCTGGATCATCCTAACACCGATAAACTCATCTTT,CALGTRPTKVRTGPYLDHPNTDKLIF
TRDJ1,20,TRDV1,-,-,TGTGCTCTTGGGGAATATAGTAGCCCTCCCTTCAATACTGACACCGATAAACTCATCTTT,CALGEYSSPPFNTDTDKLIF
TRDJ2,12,TRDV2,medium-sized,-,TGTGCCTGTGACCCCCGGCTAGCACAACTCTTCTTT,CACDPRLAQLFF
TRDJ1,22,TRDV1,-,TRDD3,TGTGCTCTTGGGGAATTGAAATTTAGGACTTACTGGGGGCGCGATACGACGGGTAAACTCATCTTT,CALGELKFRTYWGRDTTGKLIF
TRDJ1,16,TRDV1,few,TRDD3,TGTGCTCTTGGGGAAGGACTGGGGGATTACACCGATAAACTCATCTTT,CALGEGLGDYTDKLIF